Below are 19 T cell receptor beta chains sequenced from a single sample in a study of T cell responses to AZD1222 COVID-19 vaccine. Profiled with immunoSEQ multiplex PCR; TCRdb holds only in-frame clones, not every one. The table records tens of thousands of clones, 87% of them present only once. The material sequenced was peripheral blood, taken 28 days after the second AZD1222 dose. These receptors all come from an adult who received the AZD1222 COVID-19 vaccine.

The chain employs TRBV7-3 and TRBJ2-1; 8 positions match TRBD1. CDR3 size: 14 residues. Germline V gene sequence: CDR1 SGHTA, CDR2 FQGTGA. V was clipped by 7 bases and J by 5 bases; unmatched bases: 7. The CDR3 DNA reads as TGTGCCAGCAAGGCGGGACAGGACCACAATGAGCAGTTCTTC. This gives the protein CASKAGQDHNEQFF.

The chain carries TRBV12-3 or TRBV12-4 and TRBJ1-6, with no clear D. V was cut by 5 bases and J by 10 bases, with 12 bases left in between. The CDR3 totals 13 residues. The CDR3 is CASSRVQYSPLHF. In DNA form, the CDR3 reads TGTGCCAGCAGTAGGGTACAGTACTCACCCCTCCACTTT.

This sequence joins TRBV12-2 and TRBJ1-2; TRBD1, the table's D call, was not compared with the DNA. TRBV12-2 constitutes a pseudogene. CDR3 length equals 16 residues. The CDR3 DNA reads TGTGCAAGTCGCTTAGCCTTCACGGACAGGGTAAACGGCTACACCTTC. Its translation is CASRLAFTDRVNGYTF.

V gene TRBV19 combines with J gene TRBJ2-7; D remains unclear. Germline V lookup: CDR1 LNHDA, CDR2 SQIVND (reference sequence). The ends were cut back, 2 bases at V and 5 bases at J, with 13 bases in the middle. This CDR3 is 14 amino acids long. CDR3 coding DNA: TGTGCCAGTAGTATACGGGCGGCGCTAAACGAGCAGTACTTC. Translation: CASSIRAALNEQYF.

CDR3 in DNA: TGTGCCAGCAGCCCAGGACTAAATCTTGGCGAGCAGTACTTC. The encoded protein is CASSPGLNLGEQYF. The chain carries TRBV11-3 and TRBJ2-7, with D tentatively TRBD2 (6 bases). Trimming left V 5 bases short and J 6 bases short, with 17 bases between. The CDR3 covers 14 residues. Germline-derived CDR1 and CDR2 are SGHNT and YENEEA.

The CDR3, as DNA: TGCGCCAGCAGCCAAGATTTTCGAGAGACCCAGTACTTC. This sequence encodes CASSQDFRETQYF. The chain employs TRBV4-3 and TRBJ2-5; D ambiguous. CDR3 length equals 13 residues. Germline V lookup: CDR1 LGHNA, CDR2 YSLEER. The V end was cut by 0 bases, the J end by 4 bases, with 6 bases between.

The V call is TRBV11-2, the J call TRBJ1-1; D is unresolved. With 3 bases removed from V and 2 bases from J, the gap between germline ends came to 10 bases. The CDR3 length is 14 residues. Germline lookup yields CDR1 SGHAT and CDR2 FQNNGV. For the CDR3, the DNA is TGTGCCAGCAGCTTTCTGGGATTAAACACTGAAGCTTTCTTT. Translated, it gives CASSFLGLNTEAFF.

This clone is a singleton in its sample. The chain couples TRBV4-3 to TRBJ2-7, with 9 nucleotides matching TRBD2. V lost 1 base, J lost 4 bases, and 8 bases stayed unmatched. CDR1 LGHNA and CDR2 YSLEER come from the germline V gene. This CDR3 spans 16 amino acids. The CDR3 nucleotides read TGCGCCAGCAGCCAAGGGGCTAGCGGGGTTCCGTACGAGCAGTACTTC. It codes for CASSQGASGVPYEQYF.

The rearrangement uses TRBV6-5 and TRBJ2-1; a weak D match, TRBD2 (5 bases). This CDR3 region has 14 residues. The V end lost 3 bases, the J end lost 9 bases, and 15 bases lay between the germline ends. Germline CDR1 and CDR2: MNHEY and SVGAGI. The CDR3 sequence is CASSYSGPGGEQFF. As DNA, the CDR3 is TGTGCCAGCAGTTATTCCGGACCAGGAGGTGAGCAGTTCTTC.

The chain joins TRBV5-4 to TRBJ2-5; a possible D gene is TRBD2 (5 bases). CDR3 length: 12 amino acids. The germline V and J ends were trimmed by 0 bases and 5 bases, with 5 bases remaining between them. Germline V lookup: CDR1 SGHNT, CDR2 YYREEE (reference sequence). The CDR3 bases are TGTGCCAGCAGCTTGGCGGGGGAGACCCAGTACTTC. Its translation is CASSLAGETQYF.

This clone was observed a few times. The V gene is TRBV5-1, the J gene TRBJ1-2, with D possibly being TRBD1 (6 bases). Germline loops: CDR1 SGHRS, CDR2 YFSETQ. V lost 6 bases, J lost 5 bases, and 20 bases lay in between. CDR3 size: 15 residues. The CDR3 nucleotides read TGCGCCAGCAACGTTGGGGGGGCCGAGGAGTATGGCTACACCTTC. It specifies CASNVGGAEEYGYTF.

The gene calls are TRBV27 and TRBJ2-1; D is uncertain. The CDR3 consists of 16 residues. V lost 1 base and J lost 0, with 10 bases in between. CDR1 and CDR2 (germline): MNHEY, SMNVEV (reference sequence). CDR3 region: CASSLLAMVSYNEQFF. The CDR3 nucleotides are TGTGCCAGCAGTTTATTGGCAATGGTCTCCTACAATGAGCAGTTCTTC.

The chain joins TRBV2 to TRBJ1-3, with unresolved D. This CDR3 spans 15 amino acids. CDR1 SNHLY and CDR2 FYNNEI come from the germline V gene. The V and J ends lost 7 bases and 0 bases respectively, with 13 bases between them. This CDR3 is CASTATPRSGNTIYF. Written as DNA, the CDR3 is TGTGCCAGCACCGCGACTCCCCGCTCTGGAAACACCATATATTTT.

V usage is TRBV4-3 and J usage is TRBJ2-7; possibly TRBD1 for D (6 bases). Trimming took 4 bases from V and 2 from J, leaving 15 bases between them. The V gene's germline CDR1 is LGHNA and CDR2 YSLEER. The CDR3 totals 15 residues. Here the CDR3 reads CASSPMTAGAYEQYF. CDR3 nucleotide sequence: TGCGCCAGCAGCCCTATGACGGCAGGGGCCTACGAGCAGTACTTC.

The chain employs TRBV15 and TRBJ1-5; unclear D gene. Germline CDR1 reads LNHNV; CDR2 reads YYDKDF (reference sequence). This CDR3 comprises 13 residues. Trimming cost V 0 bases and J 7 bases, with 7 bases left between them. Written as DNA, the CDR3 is TGTGCCACCAGCAGAGATCTAGGGCAGCCCCAGCATTTT. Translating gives CATSRDLGQPQHF.

CDR3 in amino acids: CASSHQPPGDRGPYEQYF. Written as DNA, the CDR3 is TGCGCCAGCAGCCACCAGCCTCCCGGGGACAGGGGTCCCTACGAGCAGTACTTC. The gene calls are TRBV4-3 and TRBJ2-7, with TRBD1 matching 10 bases. The V gene's germline CDR1 is LGHNA and CDR2 YSLEER. This CDR3 spans 18 amino acids. J gave up 2 bases and V 3 bases, and 13 bases lay outside the gene matches.

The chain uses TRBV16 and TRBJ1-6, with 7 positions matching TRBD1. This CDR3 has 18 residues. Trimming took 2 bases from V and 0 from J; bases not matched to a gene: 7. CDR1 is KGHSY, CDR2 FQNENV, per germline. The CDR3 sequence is CASSQLSDRTSYNSPLHF. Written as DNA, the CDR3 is TGTGCCAGCAGCCAACTGTCGGACAGGACCTCCTATAATTCACCCCTCCACTTT.

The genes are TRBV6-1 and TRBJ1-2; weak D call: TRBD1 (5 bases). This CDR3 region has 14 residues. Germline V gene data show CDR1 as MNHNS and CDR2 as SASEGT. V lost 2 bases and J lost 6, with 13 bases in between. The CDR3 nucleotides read TGTGCCAGCAGTGAAAACAGGCAGGAGAATGGCTACACCTTC. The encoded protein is CASSENRQENGYTF.

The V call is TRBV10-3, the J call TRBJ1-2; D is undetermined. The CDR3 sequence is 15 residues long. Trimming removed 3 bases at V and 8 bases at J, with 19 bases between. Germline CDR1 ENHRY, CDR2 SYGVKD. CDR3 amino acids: CAISESGPSLAGYTF. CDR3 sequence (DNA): TGTGCCATCAGTGAATCTGGGCCCTCTCTAGCCGGCTACACCTTC.